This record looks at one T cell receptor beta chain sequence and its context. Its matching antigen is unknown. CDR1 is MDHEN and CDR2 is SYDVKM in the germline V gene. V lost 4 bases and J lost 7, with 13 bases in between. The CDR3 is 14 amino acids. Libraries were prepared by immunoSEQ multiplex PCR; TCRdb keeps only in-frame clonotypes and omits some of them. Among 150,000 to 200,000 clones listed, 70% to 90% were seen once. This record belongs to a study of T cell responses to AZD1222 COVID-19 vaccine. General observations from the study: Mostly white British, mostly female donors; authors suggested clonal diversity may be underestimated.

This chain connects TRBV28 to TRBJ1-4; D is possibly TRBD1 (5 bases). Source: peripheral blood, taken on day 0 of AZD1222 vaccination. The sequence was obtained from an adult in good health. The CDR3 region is CASSSTAGGEKLFF. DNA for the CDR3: TGTGCCAGCAGTTCGACAGCGGGGGGTGAAAAACTGTTTTTT.